These 3 T cell receptor beta chains were sequenced from one sample in a study of identical twins. From the 5' RACE reads, TCRdb called clonotypes with MiXCR, one entry per CDR3 protein. The data contain about 520,000 distinct CDR3 sequences, 22% of them singletons. This sample was also put to use in a study of T cells expressing NK-cell markers.

Source material: CD4+ T cells sorted from blood. The receptors originated from a woman aged 18-30 years in good health.

This clonotype was detected only a few times. The chain recombines TRBV12-5 with TRBJ1-6, with D unresolved. Trimming cost V 5 bases and J 2 bases, with 10 bases left between them. The CDR3 loop spans 15 amino acids. From germline, CDR1 is LGHNT and CDR2 FRNRAP. CDR3 region: CASGTTGAYNSPLHF. The CDR3 region has the DNA TGTGCTAGTGGTACAACGGGAGCCTATAATTCACCCCTCCACTTT. Supplemented by reference TRBV12-5 and TRBJ1-6, the full variable domain reads DARVTQTPRHKVTEMGQEVTMRCQPILGHNTVFWYRQTMMQGLELLAYFRNRAPLDDSGMPKDRFSAEMPDATLATLKIQPSEPRDSAVYFCASGTTGAYNSPLHFGNGTRLTVT.

V usage is TRBV10-3 and J usage is TRBJ1-3, with a weak D call TRBD1 (6 bases). This CDR3 is 14 amino acids long. Germline-derived CDR1 and CDR2 are ENHRY and SYGVKD. The V and J ends lost 6 bases and 2 bases respectively, with 11 bases between them. CDR3 in DNA: TGTGCCATCAGCGACAGGACCCCTGGAAACACCATATATTTT. It codes for CAISDRTPGNTIYF.

The chain employs TRBV20-1 and TRBJ2-2; no firm D call. CDR3 length: 12 residues. Trimming took off 2 bases at V and 3 bases at J, with 4 bases between the two ends. Per the germline V gene, CDR1 is DFQATT and CDR2 is SNEGSKA (reference sequence). The CDR3 bases are TGCAGTGCTAGAAGCTACACCGGGGAGCTGTTTTTT. The encoded protein is CSARSYTGELFF.